The rows below give T cell receptor beta chains drawn from one sample of a study of Ad26.COV2.S vaccination and SARS-CoV-2 variants. TCRdb's table, derived via immunoSEQ multiplex PCR, lists solely in-frame clones and lacks some. The repertoire holds some 290,000 clones, 85% seen once, with 2.1% in the top ten. The sample consisted of peripheral blood, taken in a trial of Ad26.COV2.S vaccine versus placebo. These receptors all stem from a person between 18 and 59 years old who received the Ad26.COV2.S COVID-19 vaccine or a placebo. Each CDR3 is given with its conserved first and last residue. The D gene is left open where the match is weak. For some rows the clone size is stated as once, few or many, or as a class when expanded; others skip it.

v_gene: TRBV6-5; abundance: -; d_gene: -; j_gene: TRBJ1-2; CDR3nt: TGTGCCAGCAGTTACAAAGGGGGGTACTATGGCTACACCTTC; CDR3aa: CASSYKGGYYGYTF
v_gene: TRBV27; abundance: -; d_gene: -; j_gene: TRBJ2-7; CDR3nt: TGTGCCAGCAGTTCATACCCCCTAGGATCCGAGCAGTACTTC; CDR3aa: CASSSYPLGSEQYF
v_gene: TRBV7-8; abundance: -; d_gene: TRBD2; j_gene: TRBJ2-1; CDR3nt: TGTGCCAGCAGCTTAGGGGCTAGCGGGGGACTCTCCTACAATGAGCAGTTCTTC; CDR3aa: CASSLGASGGLSYNEQFF
v_gene: TRBV28; abundance: -; d_gene: TRBD2; j_gene: TRBJ2-3; CDR3nt: TGTGCCAGCAGTTTACCACCGACTAGCTCAGTGGCAGATACGCAGTATTTT; CDR3aa: CASSLPPTSSVADTQYF
v_gene: TRBV11-2; abundance: -; d_gene: -; j_gene: TRBJ2-2; CDR3nt: TGTGCCAGCAGCTTATTCAGCGCCGGGGAGCTGTTTTTT; CDR3aa: CASSLFSAGELFF
v_gene: TRBV19; abundance: once; d_gene: TRBD1; j_gene: TRBJ1-5; CDR3nt: TGTGCCAGTACCCTTTCCGGGACAGGGGGAGGAAATCAGCCCCAGCATTTT; CDR3aa: CASTLSGTGGGNQPQHF
v_gene: TRBV7-2; abundance: -; d_gene: -; j_gene: TRBJ2-7; CDR3nt: TGTGCCAGCAGCTGGAACGGGCAGTCCCCCTACGAGCAGTACTTC; CDR3aa: CASSWNGQSPYEQYF
v_gene: TRBV3-1/TRBV3-2; abundance: -; d_gene: TRBD1; j_gene: TRBJ1-2; CDR3nt: TGTGCCAGCAGCCCACTAAGCCGGGACAGGGCGAGGGAGGGCTACACCTTC; CDR3aa: CASSPLSRDRAREGYTF
v_gene: TRBV7-2; abundance: -; d_gene: TRBD1; j_gene: TRBJ1-1; CDR3nt: TGTGCCAGCAGCTTAGTGCAGGGGGGGGGCACTGAAGCTTTCTTT; CDR3aa: CASSLVQGGGTEAFF
v_gene: TRBV7-2; abundance: -; d_gene: -; j_gene: TRBJ1-1; CDR3nt: TGTGCCAGCAGCGTAACTACAGGGTCCCCTGAAGCTTTCTTT; CDR3aa: CASSVTTGSPEAFF
v_gene: TRBV7-9; abundance: -; d_gene: TRBD1; j_gene: TRBJ2-2; CDR3nt: TGTGCCAGCAGCTCGGACCTGACAGGGGGGTTTCACACCGGGGAGCTGTTTTTT; CDR3aa: CASSSDLTGGFHTGELFF
v_gene: TRBV7-9; abundance: -; d_gene: TRBD2; j_gene: TRBJ2-1; CDR3nt: TGTGCCAGCAGAATTACTAGCGGGGGAAGCTCCTACAATGAGCAGTTCTTC; CDR3aa: CASRITSGGSSYNEQFF
v_gene: TRBV13; abundance: -; d_gene: TRBD2; j_gene: TRBJ2-2; CDR3nt: TGTGCCAGCAGGAGGGCAGCGGGGGGCCGGACCGGGGAGCTGTTTTTT; CDR3aa: CASRRAAGGRTGELFF
v_gene: TRBV29-1; abundance: -; d_gene: TRBD1; j_gene: TRBJ2-3; CDR3nt: TGCAGCGTTGAAAAACAGGGGACCCTCACAGATACGCAGTATTTT; CDR3aa: CSVEKQGTLTDTQYF
v_gene: TRBV5-6; abundance: -; d_gene: TRBD1; j_gene: TRBJ1-5; CDR3nt: TGTGCCAGCAGCTTGGGGGACAGGGGACAGCCCCAGCATTTT; CDR3aa: CASSLGDRGQPQHF
v_gene: TRBV7-9; abundance: -; d_gene: -; j_gene: TRBJ1-5; CDR3nt: TGTGCCAGCAGCTTAGCGTGGGGGTCTTGGGGACAGCCCCAGCATTTT; CDR3aa: CASSLAWGSWGQPQHF
v_gene: TRBV10-2; abundance: -; d_gene: -; j_gene: TRBJ1-5; CDR3nt: TGCGCCAGCAGTGAGGGCAGGGACAATCAGCCCCAGCATTTT; CDR3aa: CASSEGRDNQPQHF
v_gene: TRBV12-3/TRBV12-4; abundance: -; d_gene: -; j_gene: TRBJ2-5; CDR3nt: TGTGCCAGCAGCCGGGGACCGCAAGAGACCCAGTACTTC; CDR3aa: CASSRGPQETQYF
v_gene: TRBV7-8; abundance: -; d_gene: TRBD1; j_gene: TRBJ2-7; CDR3nt: TGTGCCAGCAGCTTAGTCACCGGACAGGGGGTCAGCGAGCAGTACTTC; CDR3aa: CASSLVTGQGVSEQYF
v_gene: TRBV5-1; abundance: -; d_gene: -; j_gene: TRBJ2-7; CDR3nt: TGCGCCAGCAGCTTGCTAGGGCAGGGAGGATACGAGCAGTACTTC; CDR3aa: CASSLLGQGGYEQYF
v_gene: TRBV11-3; abundance: -; d_gene: -; j_gene: TRBJ1-1; CDR3nt: TGTGCCAGCAGCTTAGATGGCCAGGCGGGCACTGAAGCTTTCTTT; CDR3aa: CASSLDGQAGTEAFF
v_gene: TRBV5-1; abundance: -; d_gene: TRBD1; j_gene: TRBJ1-2; CDR3nt: TGCGCCAGCAGGTCGACAGGGTACGATGGCTACACCTTC; CDR3aa: CASRSTGYDGYTF
v_gene: TRBV7-2; abundance: -; d_gene: -; j_gene: TRBJ1-1; CDR3nt: TGTGCCAGCAGCTTAGCAGGGCTGAACACTGAAGCTTTCTTT; CDR3aa: CASSLAGLNTEAFF
v_gene: TRBV7-9; abundance: few; d_gene: TRBD1; j_gene: TRBJ1-1; CDR3nt: TGTGCCAGCAGCTGGACAGGGGCGAACACTGAAGCTTTCTTT; CDR3aa: CASSWTGANTEAFF
v_gene: TRBV7-3; abundance: -; d_gene: -; j_gene: TRBJ2-7; CDR3nt: TGTGCCAGCAGCTTAAACGGGGATGGCGAGCAGTACTTC; CDR3aa: CASSLNGDGEQYF
v_gene: TRBV19; abundance: -; d_gene: -; j_gene: TRBJ1-5; CDR3nt: TGTGCCAGTACCCTCGGGACTCAAGATCCATGGCAGCCCCAGCATTTT; CDR3aa: CASTLGTQDPWQPQHF
v_gene: TRBV19; abundance: -; d_gene: TRBD1; j_gene: TRBJ1-5; CDR3nt: TGTGCCAGTAGTACCACAGGGGGTCATCAGCCCCAGCATTTT; CDR3aa: CASSTTGGHQPQHF
v_gene: TRBV18; abundance: -; d_gene: -; j_gene: TRBJ2-2; CDR3nt: TGTGCCAGCTCACCACCGCGGTACACCGGGGAGCTGTTTTTT; CDR3aa: CASSPPRYTGELFF
v_gene: TRBV28; abundance: -; d_gene: -; j_gene: TRBJ1-2; CDR3nt: TGTGCCAGCAGGCCCGGGCGCTATGGCTACACCTTC; CDR3aa: CASRPGRYGYTF
v_gene: TRBV7-8; abundance: -; d_gene: TRBD1; j_gene: TRBJ1-5; CDR3nt: TGTGCCAGCAGCTCCTCGGGACAGGGGTATAGCAATCAGCCCCAGCATTTT; CDR3aa: CASSSSGQGYSNQPQHF
v_gene: TRBV5-1; abundance: -; d_gene: TRBD1; j_gene: TRBJ2-2; CDR3nt: TGCGCCAGCAGCGATAAGGGACAGGGGAACACCGGGGAGCTGTTTTTT; CDR3aa: CASSDKGQGNTGELFF
v_gene: TRBV5-6; abundance: -; d_gene: -; j_gene: TRBJ2-4; CDR3nt: TGTGCCAGCAGCGGCGACAGGTTAGGAGCCAAAAACATTCAGTACTTC; CDR3aa: CASSGDRLGAKNIQYF
v_gene: TRBV4-2; abundance: -; d_gene: -; j_gene: TRBJ2-7; CDR3nt: TGTGCCAGCAGCCAACCGGGGGACTACGAGCAGTACTTC; CDR3aa: CASSQPGDYEQYF
v_gene: TRBV13; abundance: -; d_gene: TRBD1; j_gene: TRBJ2-7; CDR3nt: TGTGCCAGCAAGGACAGGTACGAGCAGTACTTC; CDR3aa: CASKDRYEQYF